A selection of T cell receptor beta chains follows, all from one sample in a study of identical twins. TCRdb passed the 5' RACE reads through MiXCR, listing each CDR3 protein once. The repertoire holds more than 1.5 million distinct CDR3 sequences, under 35% seen once, with 0.25% to 0.3% in the top ten. The sequencing input was cord blood. The receptors stem from a newborn girl in good health. The CDR3 runs from the conserved cysteine through the conserved F or W. D genes are given only for firm matches. The size of a clone is reported for some rows only, either as once, few or many, or as a class for expanded clones.

j_call,v_call,d_call,clone_size,cdr3_nt,cdr3_aa
TRBJ2-7,TRBV5-1,TRBD1,-,TGCGCCGGCTCCGGGACAGCGAGCTCCTACGAGCAGTACTTC,CAGSGTASSYEQYF
TRBJ2-1,TRBV25-1,TRBD2,few,TGTGCCAGCAGTGGCCCCAGGACTAGCGGGTACCCCTACAATGAGCAGTTCTTC,CASSGPRTSGYPYNEQFF
TRBJ2-1,TRBV29-1,-,-,TGCAGCGTTGGCGGGCACTCCTACAATGAGCAGTTCTTC,CSVGGHSYNEQFF
TRBJ2-2,TRBV12-3/TRBV12-4,-,-,TGTGCCAGCAGCCCAATGCGGCTACGTCCTAACACCGGGGAGCTGTTTTTT,CASSPMRLRPNTGELFF
TRBJ1-2,TRBV6-6,TRBD1,-,TGTGCCAGCAGTTACTCAGGGGACAGGGTGACTGGCTATGGCTACACCTTC,CASSYSGDRVTGYGYTF
TRBJ2-3,TRBV12-3/TRBV12-4,-,once,TGTGCCAGCAGTTTAGATCAACTAGCTGAAGATACACGGTATTTT,CASSLDQLAEDTRYF
TRBJ2-3,TRBV6-5,-,-,TGTGCCAGCACTGATGACCCCGGAGATACGCAGTATTTT,CASTDDPGDTQYF
TRBJ2-3,TRBV4-1,TRBD2,-,TGCGCCAGCAGCCGACTAGCGGGAGGGATAAGAGATACGCAGTATTTT,CASSRLAGGIRDTQYF
TRBJ1-2,TRBV2,TRBD1,-,TGTGCCAGCAGTGAATGGACAGGGGGCTATGGCTACACCTTC,CASSEWTGGYGYTF
TRBJ2-5,TRBV18,-,-,TGTGCCGTCTCCGAAGAGACCCAGTACTTC,CAVSEETQYF
TRBJ2-7,TRBV20-1,TRBD2,-,TGCAGTGCCAGAGATAGCGGGAGCGTGTACTTC,CSARDSGSVYF
TRBJ2-7,TRBV12-3/TRBV12-4,-,-,TGTGCCAGCAGAGAACAGGACAGCTCCTACGAGCAGTACTTC,CASREQDSSYEQYF
TRBJ2-1,TRBV10-3,TRBD1,few,TGTGCCATCACCGGGACAGGGTCCTACAATGAGCAGTTCTTC,CAITGTGSYNEQFF
TRBJ2-5,TRBV27,TRBD2,-,TGTGCCAGCAGTTTATCGGGACTAGCGAGTGAGCAGTACTTC,CASSLSGLASEQYF
TRBJ2-3,TRBV24-1,-,-,TGTGCCACCAGTGATACAGGGTTTACAGATACGCAGTATTTT,CATSDTGFTDTQYF
TRBJ2-7,TRBV28,TRBD2,-,TGTGCCAGCAGTTCGAGGATTAGCGGGTGGTACGAGCAGTACTTC,CASSSRISGWYEQYF
TRBJ2-5,TRBV20-1,-,few,TGCAGTGCTAGAGATATTACGGAGACCCAGTACTTC,CSARDITETQYF
TRBJ2-7,TRBV11-2,-,many,TGTGCCAGCAGCCTCGAAGCTGGGGGGACCTACGAGCAGTACTTC,CASSLEAGGTYEQYF
TRBJ1-2,TRBV4-2,-,-,TGTGCCAGCAGCCGTACGAGGGGTCAAGGCGAGGGCTACACCTTC,CASSRTRGQGEGYTF
TRBJ2-7,TRBV19,-,many,TGTGCCAGCAGCACCAGGGGCTACGAGCAGTACTTC,CASSTRGYEQYF
TRBJ2-3,TRBV6-1,-,-,TGTGCCAGCAGTGAATTGGGAGCGAGTACGCAGTATTTT,CASSELGASTQYF
TRBJ2-1,TRBV29-1,-,once,TGCAGCGTTGAAGTCTGGGGCTCCTACAATGAGCAGTTCTTC,CSVEVWGSYNEQFF
TRBJ2-3,TRBV9,TRBD2,-,TGTGCCAGCAGCGTAGCGGTTAGGGCTAGCGGGACAGATACGCAGTATTTT,CASSVAVRASGTDTQYF
TRBJ2-1,TRBV11-2,TRBD2,few,TGTGCCAGCAGCTTATATACTAGCGGGGCTGAGCAGTTCTTC,CASSLYTSGAEQFF
TRBJ2-1,TRBV6-2/TRBV6-3,-,-,TGTGCCAGCAGTTCCTTCGGGCTAGGGTTCTTC,CASSSFGLGFF
TRBJ1-4,TRBV7-9,TRBD1,many,TGTGCCAGCAGCCCGGACAGGTCTAATGAAAAACTGTTTTTT,CASSPDRSNEKLFF
TRBJ2-7,TRBV20-1,-,-,TGCAGTGCTAGAGGCCTAATTGGGGCACAAGGTTCCTACAATGAGCAGTACTTC,CSARGLIGAQGSYNEQYF
TRBJ2-7,TRBV6-5,TRBD2,few,TGTGCCAGCAGTTACGGCCCTAGCGGGATATACGACTACGAGCAGTACTTC,CASSYGPSGIYDYEQYF
TRBJ2-7,TRBV12-3/TRBV12-4,TRBD1,few,TGTGCCAGCAGTTTTGGACAGGGAGCGTCGGGGGACGAGCAGTACTTC,CASSFGQGASGDEQYF